Below are 13 T cell receptor beta chains sequenced from a single sample in a study of T cell responses to AZD1222 COVID-19 vaccine. Here immunoSEQ multiplex PCR was the method, and the copy in TCRdb shows in-frame clones only, minus some. This sample yields tens of thousands of clones, of which around 90% are seen a single time; approximately 2.5% belongs to the top ten. Sequenced here: peripheral blood, sampled on day 0 of AZD1222 vaccination. The receptor source for this set is an adult in good health.

Points on this clone: Other DNA sequences of this sample code for an identical CDR3. This chain joins TRBV20-1 and TRBJ2-1; D uncertain. This CDR3 is 11 amino acids long. Germline V CDR1 and CDR2: DFQATT, SNEGSKA (reference sequence). Trimming stripped 1 base from V and 4 bases from J, with 2 bases between. The CDR3 region has the DNA TGCAGTGCTAGAGCTTACAATGAGCAGTTCTTC. It yields the protein CSARAYNEQFF.

The V and J genes are TRBV7-3 and TRBJ2-7; 9 bases fit TRBD1. Germline CDR1 reads SGHTA; CDR2 reads FQGTGA. The V segment lost 5 bases and the J segment 2 bases; nucleotides outside the gene matches: 10. This CDR3 spans 16 amino acids. The CDR3 is CASSPQGAGNPYEQYF. CDR3 bases: TGTGCCAGCAGCCCACAGGGGGCGGGGAACCCCTACGAGCAGTACTTC.

In this sample, this clone turned up a few times. This chain connects TRBV21-1 to TRBJ2-7; the DNA was not used to check the table's D call, TRBD2. TRBV21-1 is given as a pseudogene. The CDR3 covers 17 residues. For the CDR3, the DNA is TGTGCCAGCAGCTCTATAACCGGGACTAGCGGGGCCTACGAGCAGTACTTC. As protein: CASSSITGTSGAYEQYF.

The V gene is TRBV4-1, the J gene TRBJ2-2, with 10 bases lining up with TRBD2. CDR3 size: 17 residues. After removal of 3 bases from V and 5 bases from J, the junction contained 9 bases not matched to a gene. CDR1 and CDR2 (germline): MGHRA, YSYEKL. The CDR3 coding sequence is TGCGCCAGCAGCCAGATAGACATGGGACTAGCGACCGGGGAGCTGTTTTTT. It encodes CASSQIDMGLATGELFF.

The chain combines TRBV7-2 with TRBJ2-7, with TRBD2 matching 7 bases. From germline, CDR1 is SGHTA and CDR2 FQGNSA. The CDR3 has 15 amino acids. J lost 0 bases, V lost 1 base, and 3 bases had no gene match. In DNA form, the CDR3 reads TGTGCCAGCAGCTTAGACGGGGGGAGCTCCTACGAGCAGTACTTC. Protein: CASSLDGGSSYEQYF.

This chain joins TRBV7-2 and TRBJ2-5; maybe TRBD2 (6 bases). This CDR3 contains 16 residues. V shed 5 bases and J shed 5 bases, with 21 bases lying between them. Germline V gene data show CDR1 as SGHTA and CDR2 as FQGNSA. The CDR3 nucleotides are TGTGCCAGCAGCGTGCTAGCGACGGAGTCGTGGGAGACCCAGTACTTC. Encoded protein: CASSVLATESWETQYF.

The CDR3 protein is CASSQDNTDYEQYF. The CDR3 coding sequence is TGTGCCAGCAGCCAAGATAACACAGACTACGAGCAGTACTTC. The chain is built from TRBV4-2 and TRBJ2-7; no reliable D call. Trimming cost V 0 bases and J 3 bases, with 9 bases left between them. CDR3 length equals 14 residues. Germline V CDR1 and CDR2: LGHNA, YNFKEQ.

V gene TRBV24-1 combines with J gene TRBJ2-1; D tentatively reads TRBD1 or TRBD2 (5 bases each). Germline values: CDR1 KGHDR, CDR2 SFDVKD. V shed 4 bases and J shed 6 bases, with 18 bases lying between them. The CDR3 extends over 16 amino acids. The CDR3 sequence: CATSDPGRGGINEQFF. The CDR3 nucleotides read TGTGCCACCAGTGACCCTGGCCGGGGCGGAATCAATGAGCAGTTCTTC.

The V and J genes are TRBV14 and TRBJ1-3; D call uncertain. The CDR3 runs 14 residues. V lost 8 bases and J lost 0, with 11 bases in between. CDR1 SGHDN and CDR2 FVKESK come from the germline V gene. CDR3 sequence (DNA): TGTGCCAGCGCCGAGCAACACTCTGGAAACACCATATATTTT. Protein sequence: CASAEQHSGNTIYF.

This chain joins TRBV7-3 and TRBJ2-1; a weak D match, TRBD2 (6 bases). The CDR3 has 12 amino acids. Germline lookup yields CDR1 SGHTA and CDR2 FQGTGA. Trimming took 3 bases from V and 13 from J, leaving 13 bases between them. The CDR3 sequence is CASSLMGGVQFF. The DNA for the CDR3 is TGTGCCAGCAGCTTGATGGGCGGGGTCCAGTTCTTC.

The gene calls are TRBV5-1 and TRBJ1-1; the match to TRBD1 covers 7 bases. The CDR3 length is 16 residues. CDR1 SGHRS and CDR2 YFSETQ come from the germline V gene. V lost 4 bases and J lost 0; bases outside the gene matches: 9. The CDR3 DNA reads TGCGCCAGCAGCCCACGCCGGACAGGCCTGAACACTGAAGCTTTCTTT. Amino acid sequence: CASSPRRTGLNTEAFF.

V gene TRBV12-3 or TRBV12-4 combines with J gene TRBJ2-2; D is unclear. CDR3 length equals 12 residues. V was pared by 4 bases and J by 7 bases, with 7 bases between. The CDR3, as DNA: TGTGCCAGCAGTTCATACGTCGGGGAGCTGTTTTTT. Translating gives CASSSYVGELFF.

This chain uses TRBV5-6 with TRBJ1-6; 7 positions match TRBD1. V shed 4 bases and J 7 bases; nucleotides not matched to a gene: 11. The CDR3 runs to 16 residues. The germline CDR1 and CDR2 sequences are SGHDT and YYEEEE. For the CDR3, the DNA is TGTGCCAGCAGCGGAACCAGGGGGTTTGGGAATTCACCCCTCCACTTT. Encoded protein: CASSGTRGFGNSPLHF. Full variable domain (remainder filled in from reference TRBV5-6 and TRBJ1-6): DAGVTQSPTHLIKTRGQQVTLRCSPKSGHDTVSWYQQALGQGPQFIFQYYEEEERQRGNFPDRFSGHQFPNYSSELNVNALLLGDSALYLCASSGTRGFGNSPLHFGNGTRLTVT.